These 7 T cell receptor beta chains were all obtained from the same sample, sequenced in a study of blood T cells in healthy people across ages (dated by TCRdb to 2014 to 2015). Library prep was done by 5' RACE. TCRdb records Illumina HiSeq 2500 as the sequencer. The second PCR ran for about 6 to 11 cycles and used a J-beta primer mix along with a sample-barcoded 5' primer. TCRdb reprocessed the public reads (quality trimming at Q25 with fastp, clone calling with MiXCR) and kept in-frame beta chains. Rows with one shared CDR3 protein collapse into an entry with the most common genes and DNA. A total of fewer than 1,000,000 distinct CDR3 sequences appear in this sample, 40% to 50% of them only once. The top ten hold around 18% of the sample. The specimen was blood. The receptors were sampled from a man aged 55 to 70 in good health.

This clonotype was seen only a few times. V is TRBV13 and J is TRBJ2-4; 9 bases are a match to TRBD1. The end of the DNA is better explained by TRBJ2-7, so the J call may be wrong. CDR1 and CDR2 (germline): PRHDT, FYEKMQ (reference sequence). The CDR3 has 14 amino acids. The CDR3 nucleotides are TGTGCCAGCAGCTCCGGGACAGGGATAAACGAGCAGTACTTC. This gives the protein CASSSGTGINEQYF.

J is TRBJ2-1 and V is TRBV9, with D possibly being TRBD2 (5 bases). Germline V gene data show CDR1 as SGDLS and CDR2 as YYNGEE. The CDR3 extends over 14 amino acids. Trimming took 4 bases from V and 4 from J, leaving 12 bases between them. The CDR3 bases are TGTGCCAGCAGCTCCGGGGAGATTTACAATGAGCAGTTCTTC. Its translation: CASSSGEIYNEQFF.

V usage is TRBV28 and J usage is TRBJ2-4, with D possibly being TRBD2 (5 bases). The end of the DNA fits TRBJ2-7 better, so the J call may be wrong. In germline, CDR1 is MDHEN, CDR2 SYDVKM. CDR3 size: 14 residues. CDR3 loop: CASSLHDYTYEQYF. The CDR3 region has the DNA TGTGCCAGCAGTTTACATGACTATACGTACGAGCAGTACTTC.

J is TRBJ2-3 and V is TRBV7-9; D is possibly TRBD2 (5 bases). With 1 base removed from V and 7 bases from J, the gap between germline ends came to 15 bases. CDR3 length: 15 residues. Germline values: CDR1 SEHNR, CDR2 FQNEAQ (reference sequence). CDR3 loop: CASSLVVGYGNTQYF. The CDR3 DNA sequence: TGTGCCAGCAGCTTAGTCGTGGGGTACGGGAATACGCAGTATTTT.

This clonotype appeared many times. Possible read error: a much larger clone is one base away. The chain is built from TRBV11-1 and TRBJ2-7; possible D gene TRBD2, 5 bases. CDR1 is SGHAT and CDR2 is FQDESV in the germline V gene (reference sequence). The CDR3 contains 13 residues. V dropped 5 bases and J dropped 7 bases, with 15 bases sitting between them. The CDR3 nucleotides read TGTGCCAGCAGCGCTAGCCCGGGAAATGAGCAGTACTTC. It is translated as CASSASPGNEQYF.

This rearrangement joins TRBV2 to TRBJ1-5, with D hard to call. The CDR3 contains 12 residues. Trimming removed 4 bases from V and 4 bases from J, with 5 bases in between. Per germline, CDR1 SNHLY and CDR2 FYNNEI. As DNA, the CDR3 is TGTGCCAGCAGTGGGGGAAATCAGCCCCAGCATTTT. This gives the protein CASSGGNQPQHF.

CDR3 nucleotides: TGTGCCAGCGGCGACAGGGCGGGGGAAAAACTGTTTTTT. Its protein is CASGDRAGEKLFF. The V gene is TRBV12-3 or TRBV12-4, the J gene TRBJ1-4, with 7 bases matching TRBD1. V gave up 8 bases and J gave up 8 bases; unmatched junction bases: 8. The CDR3 totals 13 residues.